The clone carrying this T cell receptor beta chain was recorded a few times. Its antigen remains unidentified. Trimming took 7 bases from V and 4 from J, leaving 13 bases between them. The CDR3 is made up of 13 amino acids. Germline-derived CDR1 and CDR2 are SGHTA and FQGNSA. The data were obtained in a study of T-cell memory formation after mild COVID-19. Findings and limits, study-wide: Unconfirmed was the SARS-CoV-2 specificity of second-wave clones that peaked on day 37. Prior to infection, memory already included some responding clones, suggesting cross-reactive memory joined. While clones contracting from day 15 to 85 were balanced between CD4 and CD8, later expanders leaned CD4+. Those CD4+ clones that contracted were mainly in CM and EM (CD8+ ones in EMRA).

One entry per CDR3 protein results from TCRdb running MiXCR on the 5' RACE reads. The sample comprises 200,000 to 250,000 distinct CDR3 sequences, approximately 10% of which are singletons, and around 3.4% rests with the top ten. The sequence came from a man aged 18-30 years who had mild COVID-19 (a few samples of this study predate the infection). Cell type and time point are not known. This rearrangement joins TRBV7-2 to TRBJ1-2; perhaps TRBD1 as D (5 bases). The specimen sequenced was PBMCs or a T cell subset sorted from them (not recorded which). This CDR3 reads CASNPGGSYGYTF. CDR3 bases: TGTGCCAGCAACCCCGGGGGTTCCTATGGCTACACCTTC.